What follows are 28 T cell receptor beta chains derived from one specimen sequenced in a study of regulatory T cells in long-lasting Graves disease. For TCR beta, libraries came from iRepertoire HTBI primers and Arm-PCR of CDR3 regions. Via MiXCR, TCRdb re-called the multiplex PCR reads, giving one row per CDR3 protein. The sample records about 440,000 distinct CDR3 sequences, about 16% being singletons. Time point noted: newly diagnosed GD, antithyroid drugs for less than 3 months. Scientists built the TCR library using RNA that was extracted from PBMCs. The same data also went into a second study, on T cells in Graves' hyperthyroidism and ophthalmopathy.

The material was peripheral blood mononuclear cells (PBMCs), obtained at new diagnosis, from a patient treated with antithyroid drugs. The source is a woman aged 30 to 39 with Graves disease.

CDR3 DNA: TGTGCCAGTAGTGTCGGGACAGCAACTAACTATGGCTACACCTTC. Its translation: CASSVGTATNYGYTF. The chain carries TRBV19 and TRBJ1-2, with 7 nucleotides matching TRBD1. Germline V gene lookup returns CDR1 LNHDA and CDR2 SQIVND (reference sequence). The CDR3 consists of 15 residues. The V gene end was trimmed by 5 bases and the J gene end by 0 bases; junction bases not matched to a gene: 6.

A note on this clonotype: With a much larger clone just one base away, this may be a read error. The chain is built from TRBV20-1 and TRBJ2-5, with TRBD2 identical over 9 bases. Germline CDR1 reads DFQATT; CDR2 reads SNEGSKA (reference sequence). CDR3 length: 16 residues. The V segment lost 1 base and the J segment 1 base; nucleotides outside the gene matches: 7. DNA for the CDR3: TGCAGTGCTAGAGGTCTCTCTAGCGGGACCCAAGAGACCCAGTACTTC. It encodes CSARGLSSGTQETQYF.

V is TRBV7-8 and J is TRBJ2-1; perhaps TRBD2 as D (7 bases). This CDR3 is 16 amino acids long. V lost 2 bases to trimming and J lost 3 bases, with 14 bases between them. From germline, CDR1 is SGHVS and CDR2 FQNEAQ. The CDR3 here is CASSLRSGTHYNEQFF. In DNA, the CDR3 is TGTGCCAGCAGCTTAAGAAGCGGGACACACTACAATGAGCAGTTCTTC.

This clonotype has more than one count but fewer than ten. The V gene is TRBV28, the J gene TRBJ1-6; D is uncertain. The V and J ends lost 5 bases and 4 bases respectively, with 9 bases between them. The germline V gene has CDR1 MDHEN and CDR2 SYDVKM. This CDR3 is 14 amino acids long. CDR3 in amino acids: CASSPPPYNSPLHF. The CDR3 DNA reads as TGTGCCAGCAGTCCTCCCCCGTATAATTCACCCCTCCACTTT.

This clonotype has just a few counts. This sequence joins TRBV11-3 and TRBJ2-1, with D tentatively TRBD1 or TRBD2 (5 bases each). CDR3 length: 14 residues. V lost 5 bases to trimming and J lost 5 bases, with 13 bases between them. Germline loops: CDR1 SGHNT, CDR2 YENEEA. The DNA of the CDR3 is TGTGCCAGCAGCCCTCCGGGGACCGACAATGAGCAGTTCTTC. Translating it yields CASSPPGTDNEQFF. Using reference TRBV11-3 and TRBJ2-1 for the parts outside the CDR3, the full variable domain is EAGVVQSPRYKIIEKKQPVAFWCNPISGHNTLYWYLQNLGQGPELLIRYENEEAVDDSQLPKDRFSAERLKGVDSTLKIQPAELGDSAVYLCASSPPGTDNEQFFGPGTRLTVL.

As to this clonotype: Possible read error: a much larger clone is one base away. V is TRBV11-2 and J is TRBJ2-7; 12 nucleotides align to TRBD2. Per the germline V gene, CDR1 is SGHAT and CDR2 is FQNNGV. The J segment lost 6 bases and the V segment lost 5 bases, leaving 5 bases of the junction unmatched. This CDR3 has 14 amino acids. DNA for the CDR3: TGTGCCAGCAGCAACGGACTAGCGGGACGCGAGCAGTACTTC. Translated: CASSNGLAGREQYF.

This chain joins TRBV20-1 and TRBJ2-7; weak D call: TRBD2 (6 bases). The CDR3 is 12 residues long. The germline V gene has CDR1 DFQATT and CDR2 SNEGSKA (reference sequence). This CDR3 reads CKLTRGTYEQYF. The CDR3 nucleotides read TGCAAGTTAACACGGGGGACCTACGAGCAGTACTTC.

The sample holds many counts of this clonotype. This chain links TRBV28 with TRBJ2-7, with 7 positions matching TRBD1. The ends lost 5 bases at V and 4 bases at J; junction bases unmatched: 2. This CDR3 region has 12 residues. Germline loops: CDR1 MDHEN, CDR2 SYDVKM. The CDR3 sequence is CASSVGQYEQYF. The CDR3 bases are TGTGCCAGCAGTGTGGGACAGTACGAGCAGTACTTC.

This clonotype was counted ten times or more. CDR3 bases: TGCGCCAGCAGCGAAGGGTGGAGGAGGTATGGCTACACCTTC. As protein: CASSEGWRRYGYTF. The chain links TRBV5-1 to TRBJ1-2, with D unclear. This CDR3 has 14 amino acids. V was pared by 4 bases and J by 5 bases, with 15 bases between. The V gene's germline CDR1 is SGHRS and CDR2 YFSETQ.

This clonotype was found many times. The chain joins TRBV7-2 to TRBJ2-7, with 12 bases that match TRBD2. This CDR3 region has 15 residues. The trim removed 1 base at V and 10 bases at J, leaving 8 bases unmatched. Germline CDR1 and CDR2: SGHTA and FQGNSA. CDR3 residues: CASSLGVASGREQYF. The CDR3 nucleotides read TGTGCCAGCAGCTTAGGGGTTGCTAGCGGGAGGGAACAGTACTTC.

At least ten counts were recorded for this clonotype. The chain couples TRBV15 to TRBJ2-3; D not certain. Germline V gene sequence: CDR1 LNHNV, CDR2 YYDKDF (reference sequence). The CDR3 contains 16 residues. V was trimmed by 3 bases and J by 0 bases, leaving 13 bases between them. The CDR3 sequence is CATSSVPDGSTDTQYF. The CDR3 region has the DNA TGTGCCACCAGCAGTGTTCCGGACGGAAGCACAGATACGCAGTATTTT.

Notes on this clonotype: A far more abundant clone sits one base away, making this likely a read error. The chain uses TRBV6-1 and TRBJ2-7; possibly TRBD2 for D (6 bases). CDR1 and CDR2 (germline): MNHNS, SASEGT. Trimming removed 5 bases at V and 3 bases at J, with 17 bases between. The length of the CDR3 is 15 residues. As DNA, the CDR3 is TGTGCCAGCAGTCCCACTCGGGAGCGAGTCTACGAGCAGTACTTC. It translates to CASSPTRERVYEQYF.

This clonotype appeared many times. The CDR3 sequence is CASSPAGLENIQYF. The CDR3 DNA follows: TGTGCCAGCAGCCCCGCGGGACTCGAAAACATTCAGTACTTC. The chain links TRBV12-3 or TRBV12-4 to TRBJ2-4, with D maybe TRBD2 (6 bases). The V end was cut by 6 bases, the J end by 5 bases, with 14 bases between. There are 14 residues in the CDR3.

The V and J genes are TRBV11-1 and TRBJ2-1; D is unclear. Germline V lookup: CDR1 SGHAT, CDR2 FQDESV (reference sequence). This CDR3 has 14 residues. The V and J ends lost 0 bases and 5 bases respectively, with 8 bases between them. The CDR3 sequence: CASSLAPQNNEQFF. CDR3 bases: TGTGCCAGCAGCTTAGCCCCGCAGAACAATGAGCAGTTCTTC.

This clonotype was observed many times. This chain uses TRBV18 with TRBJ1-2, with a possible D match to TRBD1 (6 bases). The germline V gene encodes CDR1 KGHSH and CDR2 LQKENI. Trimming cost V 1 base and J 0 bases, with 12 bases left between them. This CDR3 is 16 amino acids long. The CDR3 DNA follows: TGTGCCAGCTCACCACAGGGACACGTAGCTAACTATGGCTACACCTTC. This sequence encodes CASSPQGHVANYGYTF.

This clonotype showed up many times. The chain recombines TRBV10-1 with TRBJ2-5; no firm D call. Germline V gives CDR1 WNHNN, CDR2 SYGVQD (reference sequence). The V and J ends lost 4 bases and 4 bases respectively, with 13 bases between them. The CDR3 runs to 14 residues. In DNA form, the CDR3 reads TGCGCCAGCAGTGTCAGCGATTCTCGAGAGACCCAGTACTTC. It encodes CASSVSDSRETQYF.

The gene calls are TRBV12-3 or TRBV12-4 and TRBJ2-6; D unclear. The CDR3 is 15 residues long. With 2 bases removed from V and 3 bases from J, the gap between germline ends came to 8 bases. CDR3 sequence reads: CASSLQLVGANVLTF. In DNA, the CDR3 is TGTGCCAGCAGTTTACAGTTGGTTGGGGCCAACGTCCTGACTTTC.

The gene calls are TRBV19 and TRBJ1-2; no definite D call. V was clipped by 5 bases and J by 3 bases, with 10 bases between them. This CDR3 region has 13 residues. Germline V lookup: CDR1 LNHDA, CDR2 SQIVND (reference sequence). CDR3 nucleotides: TGTGCCAGTAGTCCTCGGTGGGACTATGGCTACACCTTC. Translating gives CASSPRWDYGYTF.

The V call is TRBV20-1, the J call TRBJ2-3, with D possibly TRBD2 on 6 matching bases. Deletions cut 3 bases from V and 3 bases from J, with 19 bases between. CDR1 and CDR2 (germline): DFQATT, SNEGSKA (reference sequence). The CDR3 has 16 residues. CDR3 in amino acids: CSARVTGTLLTDTQYF. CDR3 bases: TGCAGTGCTAGGGTAACCGGGACTCTCCTTACAGATACGCAGTATTTT.

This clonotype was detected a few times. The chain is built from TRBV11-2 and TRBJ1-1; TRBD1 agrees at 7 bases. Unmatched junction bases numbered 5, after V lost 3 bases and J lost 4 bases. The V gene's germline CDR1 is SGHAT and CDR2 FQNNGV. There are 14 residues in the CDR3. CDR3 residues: CASSFSSGGTEAFF. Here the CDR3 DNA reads TGTGCCAGCAGCTTCTCGTCAGGGGGCACTGAAGCTTTCTTT.

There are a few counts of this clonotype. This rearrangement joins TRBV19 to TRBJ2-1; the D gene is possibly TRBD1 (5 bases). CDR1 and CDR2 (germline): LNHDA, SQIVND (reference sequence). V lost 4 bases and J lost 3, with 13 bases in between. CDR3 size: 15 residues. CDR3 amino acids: CASSTPGNLYNEQFF. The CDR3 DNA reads TGTGCCAGTAGTACACCAGGGAACCTCTACAATGAGCAGTTCTTC.

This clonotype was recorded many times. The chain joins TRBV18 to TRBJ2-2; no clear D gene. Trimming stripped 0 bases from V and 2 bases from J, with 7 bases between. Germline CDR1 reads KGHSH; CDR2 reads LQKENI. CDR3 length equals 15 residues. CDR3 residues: CASSPPAGNTGELFF. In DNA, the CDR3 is TGTGCCAGCTCACCACCGGCCGGCAACACCGGGGAGCTGTTTTTT.

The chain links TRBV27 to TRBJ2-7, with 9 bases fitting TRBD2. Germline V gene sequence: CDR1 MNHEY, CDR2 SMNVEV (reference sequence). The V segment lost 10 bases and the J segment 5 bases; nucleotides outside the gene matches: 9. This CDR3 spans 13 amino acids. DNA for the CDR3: TGTGCCACCGGCCTAGCGGGAAAGGACGAGCAGTACTTC. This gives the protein CATGLAGKDEQYF.

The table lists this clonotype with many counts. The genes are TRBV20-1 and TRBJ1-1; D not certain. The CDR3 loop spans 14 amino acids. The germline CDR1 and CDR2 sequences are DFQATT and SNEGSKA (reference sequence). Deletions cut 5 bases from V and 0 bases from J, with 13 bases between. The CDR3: CSAGVQRVNTEAFF. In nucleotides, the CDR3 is TGCAGTGCTGGAGTCCAGAGAGTGAACACTGAAGCTTTCTTT.

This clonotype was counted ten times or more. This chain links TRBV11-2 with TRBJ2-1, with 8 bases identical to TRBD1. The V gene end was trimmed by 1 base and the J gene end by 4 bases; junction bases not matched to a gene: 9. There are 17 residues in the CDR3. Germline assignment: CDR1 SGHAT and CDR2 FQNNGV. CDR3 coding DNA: TGTGCCAGCAGCTTAGTCTTTCAGGGGGCTCGTTACAATGAGCAGTTCTTC. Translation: CASSLVFQGARYNEQFF.

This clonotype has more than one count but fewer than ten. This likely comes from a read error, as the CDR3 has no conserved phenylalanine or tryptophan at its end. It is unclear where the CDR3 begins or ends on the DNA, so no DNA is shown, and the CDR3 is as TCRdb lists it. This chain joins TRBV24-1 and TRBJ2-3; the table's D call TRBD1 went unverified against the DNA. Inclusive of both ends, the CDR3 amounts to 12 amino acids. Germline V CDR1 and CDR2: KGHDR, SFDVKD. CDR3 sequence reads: CATSGDPGQGWL.

The CDR3 is CSAEIGGRDSYNEQFF. Written as DNA, the CDR3 is TGCAGTGCTGAGATTGGCGGGAGGGATTCCTACAATGAGCAGTTCTTC. The chain employs TRBV20-1 and TRBJ2-1, with 9 nucleotides matching TRBD2. This CDR3 is built from 16 residues. CDR1 DFQATT and CDR2 SNEGSKA come from the germline V gene (reference sequence). Germline trimming cut 5 bases from V and 1 base from J; bases unmatched to any gene: 9.

The CDR3 loop is CASSWTGEVQETQYF. CDR3 DNA sequence: TGTGCCAGCAGCTGGACAGGGGAGGTTCAAGAGACCCAGTACTTC. The rearrangement joins TRBV5-6 to TRBJ2-5; 9 bases match TRBD1. CDR1 and CDR2 from the germline V gene are SGHDT and YYEEEE. The CDR3 loop spans 15 amino acids. The ends lost 3 bases at V and 2 bases at J; junction bases unmatched: 5.